This TCR beta chain was profiled in a study of T cell changes during pregnancy in multiple sclerosis (dated 2019 in TCRdb). Regarding the complete study: The study looked at changes in the T cell repertoire across pregnancy in women with multiple sclerosis.

In this sample, this clone turned up a few times. The antigen it recognizes is unknown. One base away there is no much larger clone; base qualities are not given. V is cut back by 10 bases and J by 2 bases, with 5 bases in the junction unmatched. The germline V gene gives CDR1 as MNHNS and CDR2 as SASEGT. Inclusive of the bounding cysteine and phenylalanine, the CDR3 is 12 residues long. Only the CDR3 part of the read is kept: 36 bases, read in frame from the first base. The library relied on the immunoSEQ multiplex PCR assay. TCRdb obtained this table from immuneACCESS and retained in-frame rearrangements with V and J assigned. These tables miss some clones; where compared with another copy, unresolved V genes account for less than half of the shortfall, and the remainder is unexplained. In all, the sample holds roughly 70,000 clones, and more than 85% of those were seen once. Of the sample, 2% to 2.5% falls within the top ten clones.

The sequence was obtained from a female donor with multiple sclerosis, enrolled in a pregnancy study. Sequencing used peripheral blood, obtained in the first trimester of pregnancy. The V and J segments used are TRBV6-1 and TRBJ2-7, with TRBD1 matching 7 junction bases. The DNA reads TGTGCCACCCGGGACAGACCCTACGAGCAGTACTTC. Its amino acids are CATRDRPYEQYF.